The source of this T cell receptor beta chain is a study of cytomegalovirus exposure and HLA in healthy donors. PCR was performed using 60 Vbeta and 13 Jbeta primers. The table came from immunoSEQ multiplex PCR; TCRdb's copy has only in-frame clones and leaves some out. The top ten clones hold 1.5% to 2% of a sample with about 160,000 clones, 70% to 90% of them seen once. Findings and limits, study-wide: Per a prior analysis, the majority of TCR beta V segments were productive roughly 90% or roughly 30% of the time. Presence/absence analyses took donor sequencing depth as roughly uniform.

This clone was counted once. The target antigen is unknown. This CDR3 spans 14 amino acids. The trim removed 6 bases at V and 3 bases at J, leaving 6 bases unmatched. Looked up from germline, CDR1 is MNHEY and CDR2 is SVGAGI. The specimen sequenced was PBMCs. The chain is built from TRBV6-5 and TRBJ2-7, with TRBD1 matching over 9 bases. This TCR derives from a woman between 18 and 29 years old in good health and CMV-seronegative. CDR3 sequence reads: CASRMGQGNYEQYF. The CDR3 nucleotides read TGTGCCAGCAGAATGGGACAGGGAAACTACGAGCAGTACTTC.